This TCR beta chain was obtained from a study of shared clonotypes between healthy human individuals (TCRdb year 2020). In terms of the full investigation: Three men and two women, aged 18 to 49 years, made up the cohort. To increase sequencing depth and limit assay-specific biases, different laboratories used diverse techniques to prepare libraries and sequence TCR repertoires. To estimate repertoire size and how much clonotypes are shared between individuals, the study performed deep sequencing of blood TCR repertoires from roughly five healthy adults. Per donor, three plates each were used for CD4 naive and CD4 memory, two for CD8 naive, and one for CD8 memory. Per donor, leukapheresis produced somewhere between about 0.94 and 9 billion PBMCs. The research as a whole found: Sampling was restricted to blood, and TCR repertoires in tissue are likely to differ from TCR repertoires in blood. Clonotypes shared by all four sorted-subset donors showed higher generation probabilities than non-shared clonotypes. The genetic and exposure-history diversity represented was limited by the small number of donors. Based on pairwise subsampling, the degree of clonotype sharing among donors was expected to be affected by sequencing depth. Rarefaction of sorted-subset datasets indicated incomplete sequencing despite the large sequencing depth. Naive subsets generally had larger estimated clonotype richness than memory subsets did. When several donors were compared, the shared fraction of clonotypes was approximately 5% for naive CD4, roughly 3.4% for naive CD8, roughly 2.5% for memory CD4, and under 0.5% for memory CD8.

CDR1 is given as KGHSH and CDR2 as LQKENI, both from the germline V gene. Between the V and J ends, shortened by 3 bases and 5 bases respectively, the junction contains 16 bases. The CDR3, cysteine through phenylalanine, is 15 amino acids long. Kept here is only the CDR3 DNA, which spans 45 bases and is read in frame from base 1. The donors were healthy, HIV-negative adults who had no recently reported acute infections or vaccinations. Every donor was a Caucasian adult living in Nashville, Tennessee, USA. The CD8 memory samples were a combination of magnetically selected CD45RO+ cells and CCR7-negative CD45RA+ effector memory (TemRA) cells. Blood was collected by leukapheresis, and PBMCs were isolated by Ficoll-Histopaque density gradient centrifugation and then cryopreserved in liquid nitrogen vapor phase. Analytical flow cytometry was used to check the purity and quantity of every magnetically sorted T cell population. From each sorted fraction, genomic DNA was isolated and quantified by UV absorbance on a Nanodrop 2000c.

Using the deep immunoSEQ assay, multiplex PCR amplified TCR CDR3 regions from genomic DNA. Extracted genomic DNA from each cell subset was spread evenly across all wells of several immunoSEQ 96-well plates, with each plate serving as a replicate. For sorted subsets, each replicate PCR was loaded with 200 ng genomic DNA, equivalent to 30,000 or so T cell genomes. The purified libraries were quantified using a Qubit 3.0 fluorometer, sized with a Bioanalyzer 2100, and then quantified again using the KAPA Library Quantification kit. Each immunoSEQ 96-well plate was sequenced on its own single-read 150-cycle Illumina NextSeq 550 flow cell. The paper's data handling went like this. Because the immunoSEQ output held only junctional sequences and lacked quality scores, the filtering could not match the filtering applied to full-length reads. To assign V/J genes and CDR3, sequences were annotated against IMGT germline references using PyIR, a Python wrapper for IgBLAST v1.9. Reads with weak V/J assignments (E-value above 1e-6), missing CDR3, stop codons, out-of-frame junctions, or ambiguous translated residues were removed. A V3J clonotype was defined by an identical inferred V gene, J gene, and CDR3 amino acid sequence. To compute the percentage overlap between repertoires, the number of shared unique clonotypes was divided by the size of the smaller repertoire. RTK rarefaction, the Chao1 estimator, and Recon v2.1 estimates of unobserved clonotypes were used to assess repertoire richness. Generation probabilities for all TCRbeta clonotypes obtained by the gDNA method from a handful of donors were computed using OLGA. TCRdb stores this immuneACCESS table with in-frame sequences only. Part of the clones is absent; in the studies checked, under half of the shortfall reflects unresolved V genes, and no reason is known for the rest. The V and J calls and clone size were taken over from that table, and D and trimming were inferred from the DNA. A total of hundreds of thousands of clones appear in this sample, about 96% of them only once. Together, the top ten hold about 0.34% of the sample.

Of note for this clone: No cognate antigen has been identified for it. Base qualities are not recorded, but no much larger clone differs from it by a single base.

The receptor was derived from a man aged 25-40 years in good health. The rearranged chain carries TRBV18 and TRBJ2-5, with the D gene too uncertain to name. Specimen: memory CD8+ T cells sorted from blood. The sample's cell subset or site, from its label and the paper: CD45RO+ cells pooled with CCR7-negative TemRA cells. This receptor carries the CDR3 CASSPSLTRPETQYF. The nucleotide sequence reads TGTGCCAGCTCACCGAGCCTAACACGACCTGAGACCCAGTACTTC.